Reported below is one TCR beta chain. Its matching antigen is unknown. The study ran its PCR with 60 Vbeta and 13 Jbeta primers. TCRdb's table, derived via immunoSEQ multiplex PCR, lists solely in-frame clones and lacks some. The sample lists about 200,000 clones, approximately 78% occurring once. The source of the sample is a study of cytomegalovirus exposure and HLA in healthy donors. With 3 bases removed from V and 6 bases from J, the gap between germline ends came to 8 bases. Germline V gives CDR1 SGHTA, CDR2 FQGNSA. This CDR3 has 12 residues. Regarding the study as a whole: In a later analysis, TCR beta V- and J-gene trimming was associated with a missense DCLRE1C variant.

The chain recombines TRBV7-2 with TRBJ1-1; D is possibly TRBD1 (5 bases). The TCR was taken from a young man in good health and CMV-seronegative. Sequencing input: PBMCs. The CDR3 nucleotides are TGTGCCAGCAGCTTCCGACAGTCTGAAGCTTTCTTT. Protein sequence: CASSFRQSEAFF.